The 4 T cell receptor beta chains reported below all come from one sample, sequenced in a study of T cell responses to AZD1222 COVID-19 vaccine. The data were produced by immunoSEQ multiplex PCR, yet TCRdb's version contains in-frame clones alone and is incomplete. The top ten clones hold roughly 3.5% of a sample with about 120,000 clones, approximately 88% of them seen once. Specimen: peripheral blood, collected on day 0 of AZD1222 vaccination. The receptors were sampled from an adult in good health.

Points on this clone: Other DNA variants within this sample encode the same CDR3. The chain recombines TRBV19 with TRBJ2-3, with 10 bases identical to TRBD1. The length of the CDR3 is 16 residues. V dropped 3 bases and J dropped 1; count of bases not matched to a gene: 4. CDR1 and CDR2 (germline): LNHDA, SQIVND (reference sequence). The CDR3 nucleotides read TGTGCCAGTAGTATCCGACAGGGGGCCGGCACAGATACGCAGTATTTT. Translating it yields CASSIRQGAGTDTQYF.

The V and J genes are TRBV6-5 and TRBJ1-3; unclear D gene. Germline-derived CDR1 and CDR2 are MNHEY and SVGAGI. V lost 0 bases and J lost 4, with 13 bases in between. There are 16 residues in the CDR3. CDR3 DNA sequence: TGTGCCAGCAGTTACTCGCAAAGGGTGGCAGGAAACACCATATATTTT. Protein product: CASSYSQRVAGNTIYF.

The rearrangement links TRBV15 to TRBJ1-1; 9 bases fit TRBD1. The CDR3 covers 14 residues. Germline V lookup: CDR1 LNHNV, CDR2 YYDKDF (reference sequence). V gave up 0 bases and J gave up 6 bases; unmatched junction bases: 2. CDR3 sequence reads: CATSRDDRGAEAFF. The CDR3 nucleotides are TGTGCCACCAGCAGAGATGACAGGGGGGCTGAAGCTTTCTTT.

The chain employs TRBV7-2 and TRBJ2-3; D remains unclear. Germline CDR1 SGHTA, CDR2 FQGNSA. The CDR3 loop spans 12 amino acids. V lost 6 bases, J lost 1 base, and 5 bases lay in between. The CDR3 region has the DNA TGTGCCAGCAGTAGGGGCACAGATACGCAGTATTTT. This encodes CASSRGTDTQYF.